This T cell receptor (beta chain) was documented in a study of blood T cell repertoires in COVID-19. CDR1 LNHDA and CDR2 SQIVND come from the germline V gene (reference sequence). This CDR3 contains 13 residues. Trimming left V 2 bases short and J 6 bases short, with 8 bases between. The data were produced by immunoSEQ multiplex PCR, yet TCRdb's version contains in-frame clones alone and is incomplete. The table has around 150,000 clones, around three quarters seen once. This chain links TRBV19 with TRBJ2-4; D remains unclear. The TCR was taken from a man in his fifties or sixties with acute or convalescent COVID-19. Sequencing used peripheral blood. The CDR3 here is CASSIPAGNIQYF. Here the CDR3 DNA reads TGTGCCAGTAGTATACCCGCCGGAAACATTCAGTACTTC.